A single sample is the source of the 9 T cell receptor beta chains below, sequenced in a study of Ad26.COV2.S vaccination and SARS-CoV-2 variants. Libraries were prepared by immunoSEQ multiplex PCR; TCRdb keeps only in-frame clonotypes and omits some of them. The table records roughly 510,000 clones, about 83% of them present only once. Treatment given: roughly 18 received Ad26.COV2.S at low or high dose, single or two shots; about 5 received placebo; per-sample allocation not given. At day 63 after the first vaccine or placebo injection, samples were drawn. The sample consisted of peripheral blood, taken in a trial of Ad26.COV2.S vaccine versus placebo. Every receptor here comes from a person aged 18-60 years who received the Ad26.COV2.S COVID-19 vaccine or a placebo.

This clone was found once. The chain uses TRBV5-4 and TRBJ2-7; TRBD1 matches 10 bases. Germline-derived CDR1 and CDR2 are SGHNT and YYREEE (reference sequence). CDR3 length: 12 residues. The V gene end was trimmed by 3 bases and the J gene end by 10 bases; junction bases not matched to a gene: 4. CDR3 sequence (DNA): TGTGCCAGCAGCTCGGGACAGGGGCTACAGTACTTC. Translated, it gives CASSSGQGLQYF.

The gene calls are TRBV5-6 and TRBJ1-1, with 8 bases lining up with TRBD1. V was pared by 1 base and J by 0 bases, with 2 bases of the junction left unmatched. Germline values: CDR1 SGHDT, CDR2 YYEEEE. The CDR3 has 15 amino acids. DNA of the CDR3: TGTGCCAGCAGCTTGACAGGGGGTATGAACACTGAAGCTTTCTTT. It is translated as CASSLTGGMNTEAFF.

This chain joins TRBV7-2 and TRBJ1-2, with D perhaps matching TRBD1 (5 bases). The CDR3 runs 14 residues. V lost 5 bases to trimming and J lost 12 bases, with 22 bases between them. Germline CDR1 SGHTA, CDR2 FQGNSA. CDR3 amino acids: CASSGGTTPRGHTF. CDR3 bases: TGTGCCAGCAGCGGCGGGACCACACCCCGGGGCCACACCTTC. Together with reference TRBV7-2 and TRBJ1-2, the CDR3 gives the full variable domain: GAGVSQSPSNKVTEKGKDVELRCDPISGHTALYWYRQSLGQGLEFLIYFQGNSAPDKSGLPSDRFSAERTGGSVSTLTIQRTQQEDSAVYLCASSGGTTPRGHTFGSGTRLTVV.

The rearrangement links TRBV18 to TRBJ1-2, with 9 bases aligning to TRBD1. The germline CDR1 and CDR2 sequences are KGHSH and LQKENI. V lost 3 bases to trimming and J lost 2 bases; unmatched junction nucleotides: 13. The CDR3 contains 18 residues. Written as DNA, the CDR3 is TGTGCCAGCTCACCTATTCTGGGGGGACAGGGACTAAACTATGGCTACACCTTC. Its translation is CASSPILGGQGLNYGYTF. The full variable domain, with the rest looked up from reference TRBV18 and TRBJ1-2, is NAGVMQNPRHLVRRRGQEARLRCSPMKGHSHVYWYRQLPEEGLKFMVYLQKENIIDESGMPKERFSAEFPKEGPSILRIQQVVRGDSAAYFCASSPILGGQGLNYGYTFGSGTRLTVV.

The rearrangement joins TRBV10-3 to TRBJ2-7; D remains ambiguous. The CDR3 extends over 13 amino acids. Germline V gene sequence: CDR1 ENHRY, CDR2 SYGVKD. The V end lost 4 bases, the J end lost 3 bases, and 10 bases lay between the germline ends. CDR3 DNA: TGTGCCATCAGTGTTCAGGCAAACTACGAGCAGTACTTC. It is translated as CAISVQANYEQYF.

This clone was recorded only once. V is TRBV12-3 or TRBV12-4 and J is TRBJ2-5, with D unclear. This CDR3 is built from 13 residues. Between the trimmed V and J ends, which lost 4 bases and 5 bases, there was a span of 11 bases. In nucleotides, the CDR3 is TGTGCCAGCAGTTACCTGGGCTGGGAGACCCAGTACTTC. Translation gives CASSYLGWETQYF.

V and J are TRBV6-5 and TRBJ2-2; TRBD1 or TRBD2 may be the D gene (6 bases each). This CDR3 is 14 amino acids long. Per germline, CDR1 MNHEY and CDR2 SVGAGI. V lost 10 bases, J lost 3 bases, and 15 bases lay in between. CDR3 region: CATKQGGDTGELFF. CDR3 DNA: TGTGCCACCAAACAGGGAGGTGACACCGGGGAGCTGTTTTTT.

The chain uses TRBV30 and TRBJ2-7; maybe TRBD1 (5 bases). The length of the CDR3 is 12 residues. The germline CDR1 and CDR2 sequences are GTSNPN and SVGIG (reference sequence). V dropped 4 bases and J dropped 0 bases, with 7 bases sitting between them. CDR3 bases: TGTGCCTGGATAGGGGCCTCCTACGAGCAGTACTTC. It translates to CAWIGASYEQYF.

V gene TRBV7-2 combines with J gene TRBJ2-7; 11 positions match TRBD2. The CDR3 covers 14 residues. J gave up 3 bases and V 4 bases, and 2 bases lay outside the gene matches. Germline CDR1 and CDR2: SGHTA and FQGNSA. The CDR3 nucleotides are TGTGCCAGCAGCTCAACTAGCGGGGGCTACGAGCAGTACTTC. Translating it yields CASSSTSGGYEQYF.